These 29 T cell receptor beta chains share one sample of origin, sequenced in a study of cytomegalovirus exposure and HLA in healthy donors. Researchers ran the PCR with 60 Vbeta and 13 Jbeta primers. Generated by immunoSEQ multiplex PCR, the TCRdb table keeps only in-frame clones and is missing some. This table has tens of thousands of clones, around 75% appearing once. Material: PBMCs. Receptors originate from a middle-aged man in good health and CMV-seropositive.

This clone was seen a single time. Different DNA sequences within this sample yield the same CDR3. The J gene is TRBJ2-7, the V gene TRBV9; D is uncertain. V lost 4 bases, J lost 6 bases, and 14 bases lay in between. Germline lookup yields CDR1 SGDLS and CDR2 YYNGEE. CDR3 size: 13 residues. The CDR3 protein is CASSSLQDSEQYF. As DNA, the CDR3 is TGTGCCAGCAGCTCGCTCCAGGATTCCGAGCAGTACTTC.

This clone was seen once. The CDR3 loop reads CASSLPRGQGNQPQHF. The CDR3 nucleotides read TGTGCCAGCAGCTTGCCCCGAGGACAGGGCAATCAGCCCCAGCATTTT. The chain couples TRBV5-4 to TRBJ1-5; 7 nucleotides match TRBD1. This CDR3 has 16 residues. The J segment lost 2 bases and the V segment lost 1 base, leaving 6 bases of the junction unmatched. Germline V gene sequence: CDR1 SGHNT, CDR2 YYREEE (reference sequence).

The chain employs TRBV4-1 and TRBJ2-3; 8 bases match TRBD2. Trimming cost V 0 bases and J 2 bases; bases outside gene matches: 4. The CDR3 length is 16 residues. Germline V gene data show CDR1 as MGHRA and CDR2 as YSYEKL. DNA of the CDR3: TGCGCCAGCAGCCAAGACTGGCGGGGGGACACAGATACGCAGTATTTT. This codes for CASSQDWRGDTDTQYF.

The chain is built from TRBV27 and TRBJ2-1; 12 bases match TRBD2. The germline CDR1 and CDR2 sequences are MNHEY and SMNVEV (reference sequence). The CDR3 totals 15 residues. V trimming: 6 bases; J trimming: 4 bases; junction bases outside the gene matches: 4. The CDR3 region is CASRTSGRTYNEQFF. The DNA of the CDR3 is TGTGCCAGCAGGACTAGCGGGAGAACTTACAATGAGCAGTTCTTC.

The chain uses TRBV7-2 and TRBJ2-1, with 16 bases matching TRBD2. The V segment lost 5 bases and the J segment 9 bases; nucleotides outside the gene matches: 7. CDR3 length: 16 residues. Germline values: CDR1 SGHTA, CDR2 FQGNSA. CDR3 protein: CASSIQGLAGGGEQFF. The CDR3 bases are TGTGCCAGCAGCATCCAGGGACTAGCGGGGGGGGGTGAGCAGTTCTTC. Based on the CDR3 plus reference TRBV7-2 and TRBJ2-1, the full variable domain is GAGVSQSPSNKVTEKGKDVELRCDPISGHTALYWYRQSLGQGLEFLIYFQGNSAPDKSGLPSDRFSAERTGGSVSTLTIQRTQQEDSAVYLCASSIQGLAGGGEQFFGPGTRLTVL.

This clone showed up just a few times. The V gene is TRBV5-1, the J gene TRBJ1-1; D perhaps matches TRBD1 (6 bases). V dropped 4 bases and J dropped 1 base, with 11 bases sitting between them. From germline, CDR1 is SGHRS and CDR2 YFSETQ. The CDR3 consists of 14 residues. The CDR3 coding sequence is TGCGCCAGCAGCCAGGGACACCAGAACACTGAAGCTTTCTTT. Encoded protein: CASSQGHQNTEAFF.

The V call is TRBV4-1, the J call TRBJ1-4; 9 bases line up with TRBD1. The CDR3 sequence is 15 residues long. The germline V gene has CDR1 MGHRA and CDR2 YSYEKL. The J segment lost 8 bases and the V segment lost 1 base, leaving 5 bases of the junction unmatched. DNA of the CDR3: TGCGCCAGCAGCCAAGCCGGGACAGGGAACGAAAAACTGTTTTTT. It specifies CASSQAGTGNEKLFF.

V and J are TRBV29-1 and TRBJ2-4; the match to TRBD2 covers 9 bases. Trimming at V came to 3 bases and at J to 7 bases, leaving 7 bases not matched to a gene. The V gene's germline CDR1 is SQVTM and CDR2 ANQGSEA. This CDR3 has 14 residues. CDR3 sequence reads: CSVEGAGGRNIQYF. The CDR3 DNA follows: TGCAGCGTTGAGGGAGCGGGGGGTAGGAACATTCAGTACTTC.

The sample holds a few counts of this clone. This sequence joins TRBV4-3 and TRBJ2-7; no reliable D call. CDR3 size: 14 residues. Germline CDR1 is LGHNA and CDR2 is YSLEER. The ends were cut back, 0 bases at V and 3 bases at J, with 9 bases in the middle. CDR3 nucleotides: TGCGCCAGCAGCCAAGATGACACCTTCTACGAGCAGTACTTC. Protein: CASSQDDTFYEQYF.

The rearrangement links TRBV5-6 to TRBJ1-1; TRBD1 aligns across 7 bases. Trimming removed 0 bases from V and 1 base from J; junction bases left unmatched: 12. Germline V CDR1 and CDR2: SGHDT, YYEEEE. The CDR3 sequence is 18 residues long. In DNA form, the CDR3 reads TGTGCCAGCAGCTTGGAAATTTGGGCGTACAGGGGGAACACTGAAGCTTTCTTT. Translating gives CASSLEIWAYRGNTEAFF.

The chain couples TRBV9 to TRBJ1-3; D is unclear. V dropped 4 bases and J dropped 0 bases, with 17 bases sitting between them. Germline V CDR1 and CDR2: SGDLS, YYNGEE. The CDR3 is made up of 17 amino acids. The CDR3 here is CASSTQLSLFSGNTIYF. In DNA form, the CDR3 reads TGTGCCAGCAGCACGCAGTTGTCCCTCTTCTCTGGAAACACCATATATTTT. Using reference TRBV9 and TRBJ1-3 for the parts outside the CDR3, the full variable domain is DSGVTQTPKHLITATGQRVTLRCSPRSGDLSVYWYQQSLDQGLQFLIQYYNGEERAKGNILERFSAQQFPDLHSELNLSSLELGDSALYFCASSTQLSLFSGNTIYFGEGSWLTVV.

CDR3 in amino acids: CATMRGRDIYGYTF. The CDR3 nucleotides are TGTGCCACCATGAGGGGGCGCGATATCTATGGCTACACCTTC. The chain uses TRBV6-5 and TRBJ1-2; 7 nucleotides align to TRBD1. This CDR3 is built from 14 residues. Germline V gene lookup returns CDR1 MNHEY and CDR2 SVGAGI. V gave up 10 bases and J gave up 4 bases; unmatched junction bases: 12.

The chain recombines TRBV7-6 with TRBJ1-2; 10 bases align to TRBD1. The CDR3 has 16 residues. The J segment lost 2 bases and the V segment lost 1 base, leaving 4 bases of the junction unmatched. CDR1 is SGHVS, CDR2 FNYEAQ, per germline. The CDR3 region has the DNA TGTGCCAGCAGCTTAGGTCCGGGACAGGGGAACTATGGCTACACCTTC. Translation gives CASSLGPGQGNYGYTF.

The sample holds a few counts of this clone. The V gene is TRBV7-2, the J gene TRBJ2-5; possibly TRBD2 for D (6 bases). Trimming pared 8 bases from V and 4 bases from J, leaving 14 bases between. There are 13 residues in the CDR3. In germline, CDR1 is SGHTA, CDR2 FQGNSA. CDR3 region: CASCREQRETQYF. The CDR3 DNA reads as TGTGCCAGCTGCCGGGAGCAGAGAGAGACCCAGTACTTC.

A word on this clone: Mismatch with germline at one junction end may stem from a read error. The V and J genes are TRBV30 and TRBJ1-5; D is unclear. CDR3 size: 12 residues. CDR1 GTSNPN and CDR2 SVGIG come from the germline V gene (reference sequence). For the CDR3, the DNA is TGTGCATGGAGTGTGGGCAATAAGCCCCAGCATTTT. Protein product: CAWSVGNKPQHF.

This chain uses TRBV11-3 with TRBJ2-3; a weak D match, TRBD2 (5 bases). Germline values: CDR1 SGHNT, CDR2 YENEEA. Trimming took off 5 bases at V and 0 bases at J, with 9 bases between the two ends. CDR3 length: 14 amino acids. CDR3 bases: TGTGCCAGCAGCCACGGACTTAGCACAGATACGCAGTATTTT. Translating it yields CASSHGLSTDTQYF.

V gene TRBV6-1 combines with J gene TRBJ2-1; TRBD2 matches 7 bases. CDR1 and CDR2 from the germline V gene are MNHNS and SASEGT. The CDR3 contains 14 residues. The J segment lost 9 bases and the V segment lost 0 bases, leaving 5 bases of the junction unmatched. CDR3 loop: CASSEAGGGTEQFF. In DNA, the CDR3 is TGTGCCAGCAGTGAAGCGGGGGGGGGTACTGAGCAGTTCTTC.

In this sample, this clone turned up a few times. This sequence joins TRBV15 and TRBJ1-1; the D is unclear. V dropped 0 bases and J dropped 3 bases, with 14 bases sitting between them. Germline V gives CDR1 LNHNV, CDR2 YYDKDF (reference sequence). The CDR3 extends over 16 amino acids. CDR3 residues: CATSRDPPRRDTEAFF. The CDR3 DNA is TGTGCCACCAGCAGAGACCCTCCCCGCCGGGACACTGAAGCTTTCTTT.

V usage is TRBV20-1 and J usage is TRBJ1-1, with TRBD1 as a possible D gene (5 bases). The CDR3 is made up of 11 amino acids. CDR1 is DFQATT, CDR2 SNEGSKA, per germline (reference sequence). The germline V and J ends were trimmed by 3 bases and 7 bases, with 9 bases remaining between them. The DNA for the CDR3 is TGCAGTGCTAGTGGGCAGGGTGAAGCTTTCTTT. Protein: CSASGQGEAFF.

The chain joins TRBV7-9 to TRBJ1-2, with D possibly TRBD1 on 5 matching bases. The V and J ends lost 5 bases and 0 bases respectively, with 10 bases between them. The CDR3 totals 14 residues. Germline lookup yields CDR1 SEHNR and CDR2 FQNEAQ (reference sequence). DNA for the CDR3: TGTGCCAGCAGCCCGCCAGGGACTAACTATGGCTACACCTTC. This gives the protein CASSPPGTNYGYTF.

CDR3 sequence reads: CASSPGRGVNNYGYTF. The CDR3 nucleotides are TGTGCCAGCAGCCCCGGGAGGGGGGTCAATAACTATGGCTACACCTTC. This chain links TRBV9 with TRBJ1-2; weak D call: TRBD1 (6 bases). V lost 4 bases to trimming and J lost 1 base, with 17 bases between them. The V gene's germline CDR1 is SGDLS and CDR2 YYNGEE. The CDR3 contains 16 residues.

The chain has TRBV2 and TRBJ2-7; D might be TRBD2 (5 bases). CDR3 length: 15 amino acids. Per germline, CDR1 SNHLY and CDR2 FYNNEI. V shed 6 bases and J shed 3 bases, with 18 bases lying between them. CDR3 bases: TGTGCCAGCAGGGAAAGAAGCGGACCGGACTACGAGCAGTACTTC. It specifies CASRERSGPDYEQYF.

The rearrangement uses TRBV11-2 and TRBJ2-1, with TRBD2 matching 7 bases. CDR3 length: 13 residues. The germline V gene encodes CDR1 SGHAT and CDR2 FQNNGV. V trimming: 8 bases; J trimming: 10 bases; junction bases outside the gene matches: 11. The CDR3 protein is CASSRTRGLEQFF. The CDR3 DNA is TGTGCCAGCTCAAGGACTAGGGGATTGGAGCAGTTCTTC.

The count of this clone is one. The chain has TRBV6-6 and TRBJ1-1; D gene ambiguous. CDR3 length equals 13 residues. Trimming removed 7 bases from V and 0 bases from J, with 9 bases in between. Germline CDR1 MNHNY, CDR2 SVGAGI (reference sequence). CDR3 sequence reads: CASKRVMNTEAFF. CDR3 sequence (DNA): TGTGCCAGCAAAAGAGTCATGAACACTGAAGCTTTCTTT.

This clone was observed a single time. V gene TRBV11-2 combines with J gene TRBJ1-1; D is unclear. Trimming stripped 4 bases from V and 0 bases from J, with 15 bases between. Germline V CDR1 and CDR2: SGHAT, FQNNGV. There are 16 residues in the CDR3. CDR3 in amino acids: CASSSRGRTLNTEAFF. CDR3 nucleotides: TGTGCCAGCAGCTCCCGTGGGAGGACCCTGAACACTGAAGCTTTCTTT.

With regard to this clone: At one boundary the junction diverges from the germline segment, which might be a read error. V is TRBV6-5 and J is TRBJ1-2; D gene uncertain. The CDR3 sequence is 12 residues long. The germline V gene encodes CDR1 MNHEY and CDR2 SVGAGI. The CDR3: CASSFSNSGYSF. The CDR3 DNA reads as TGTGCCAGCAGTTTCTCCAACAGTGGCTACTCCTTC.

J is TRBJ1-1 and V is TRBV4-3; D is unresolved. Germline V gene lookup returns CDR1 LGHNA and CDR2 YSLEER. The germline V and J ends were trimmed by 4 bases and 0 bases, with 21 bases remaining between them. This CDR3 region has 18 residues. The CDR3 DNA follows: TGCGCCAGCAGCCCTCGACACTCACCCGGGAAAATGAACACTGAAGCTTTCTTT. It codes for CASSPRHSPGKMNTEAFF.

The chain joins TRBV28 to TRBJ2-7; 10 positions agree with TRBD1. Germline lookup yields CDR1 MDHEN and CDR2 SYDVKM. This CDR3 is 15 amino acids long. With 6 bases clipped from V and 3 bases from J, the junction kept 8 bases outside the gene matches. CDR3 loop: CASRGTGTGVYEQYF. CDR3 DNA sequence: TGTGCCAGCAGGGGGACCGGGACAGGGGTCTACGAGCAGTACTTC.

This chain links TRBV7-9 with TRBJ2-5; D uncertain. The germline CDR1 and CDR2 sequences are SEHNR and FQNEAQ (reference sequence). This CDR3 comprises 11 residues. Trimming took 6 bases from V and 4 from J, leaving 6 bases between them. The chain's CDR3 is CASSFVETQYF. In DNA, the CDR3 is TGTGCCAGCAGTTTCGTAGAGACCCAGTACTTC.